There are a few counts of the clone carrying this T cell receptor beta chain. The antigen remains unidentified. Trimming pared 0 bases from V and 9 bases from J, leaving 12 bases between. Looked up from germline, CDR1 is MGHRA and CDR2 is YSYEKL. The CDR3 has 13 amino acids. These data originate in a study of T cells in Graves' hyperthyroidism and ophthalmopathy. Study overall: Before any treatment, at initial diagnosis, peripheral blood was collected. General study points: Ophthalmopathy stood apart from stable hyperthyroidism in a 13 V-J model.

Stable Graves' hyperthyroidism denoted no ophthalmopathy progression over 18 months. Amplified regions were TCR beta CDR3 sequences from RNA transcripts. The HTBI primer set served for first-round RT-PCR of the TCR CDR3. TCRdb re-analysed the multiplex PCR reads in MiXCR, keeping a single row per CDR3 protein. The sample records approximately 400,000 distinct CDR3 sequences, approximately 15% being singletons. The V and J genes are TRBV4-1 and TRBJ2-7; D call uncertain. The sequence was collected from a young woman with Graves' hyperthyroidism. The specimen was blood. The CDR3 protein is CASSQDPTGVQYF. Here the CDR3 DNA reads TGCGCCAGCAGCCAAGACCCCACTGGGGTGCAGTACTTC.